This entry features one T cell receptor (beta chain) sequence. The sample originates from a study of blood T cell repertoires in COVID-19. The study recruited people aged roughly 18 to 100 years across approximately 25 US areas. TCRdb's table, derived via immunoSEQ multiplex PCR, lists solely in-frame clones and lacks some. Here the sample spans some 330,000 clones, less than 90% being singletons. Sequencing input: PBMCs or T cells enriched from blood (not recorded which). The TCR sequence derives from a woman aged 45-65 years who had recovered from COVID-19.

The CDR3 protein is CAADSYNEQFF. The CDR3 DNA reads TGTGCCGCGGACAGTTACAATGAGCAGTTCTTC. The rearrangement links TRBV30 to TRBJ2-1; D may be TRBD1 (6 bases). The CDR3 runs to 11 residues. CDR1 is GTSNPN and CDR2 is SVGIG in the germline V gene (reference sequence). With 8 bases removed from V and 4 bases from J, the gap between germline ends came to 9 bases.